This is a list of T cell receptor beta chains from one sample in a study of shared clonotypes between healthy human individuals. Profiling relied on immunoSEQ multiplex PCR, and the TCRdb table lists in-frame clones only, not all of them. The table has 1.5 million to 2.5 million clones, around 96% seen once. Sequencing was carried out using naive CD8+ T cells sorted from blood. The source is a man between 18 and 29 years old in good health. The CDR3 runs from the conserved cysteine through the conserved F or W. D genes are given only for firm matches. Rows give clone size only sometimes, using once, few, many, or a class for an expanded clone.

v_call	j_call	clone_size	d_call	cdr3_aa	cdr3_nt
TRBV6-5	TRBJ2-1	NA	NA	CASRLDGSYNEQFF	TGTGCCAGCAGATTGGACGGCTCCTACAATGAGCAGTTCTTC
TRBV7-2	TRBJ2-1	NA	TRBD2	CASSSPEGLIGSEQFF	TGTGCCAGCAGCTCCCCGGAGGGACTAATTGGCAGTGAGCAGTTCTTC
TRBV5-1	TRBJ2-3	NA	TRBD1	CASSLARGQATDTQYF	TGCGCCAGCAGCTTGGCCAGGGGACAGGCGACAGATACGCAGTATTTT
TRBV2	TRBJ1-1	NA	NA	CASSDGGVTRSEAFF	TGTGCCAGCAGTGATGGGGGGGTAACTAGGAGTGAAGCTTTCTTT
TRBV10-2	TRBJ1-2	NA	NA	CASREGGSGYTF	TGCGCCAGCCGAGAGGGCGGATCCGGCTACACCTTC
TRBV5-4	TRBJ1-6	NA	TRBD1	CASSLDRGNSPLHF	TGTGCCAGCAGCTTGGACAGGGGAAATTCACCCCTCCACTTT
TRBV15	TRBJ1-1	NA	NA	CATSRDLSLSGGPEAFF	TGTGCCACCAGCAGAGATCTCTCGCTTAGTGGTGGTCCTGAAGCTTTCTTT
TRBV21-1	TRBJ1-1	NA	NA	CASQLAESNTEAFF	TGTGCCAGCCAGCTTGCAGAATCGAACACTGAAGCTTTCTTT
TRBV5-6	TRBJ2-1	NA	NA	CASSLEGENEQFF	TGTGCCAGCAGCTTGGAAGGGGAGAATGAGCAGTTCTTC
TRBV19	TRBJ2-7	NA	NA	CASSGKTGTYEQYF	TGTGCCAGTAGCGGCAAAACGGGCACCTACGAGCAGTACTTC
TRBV27	TRBJ2-5	NA	TRBD1	CASSLEAGGFETQYF	TGTGCCAGCAGTTTAGAGGCAGGGGGCTTTGAGACCCAGTACTTC
TRBV27	TRBJ2-2	once	TRBD1	CASSDRGPGELFF	TGTGCCAGCAGTGACAGGGGGCCCGGGGAGCTGTTTTTT
TRBV18	TRBJ2-6	NA	TRBD1	CASSPPDRGYSGANVLTF	TGTGCCAGCTCACCACCGGACAGGGGGTACTCTGGGGCCAACGTCCTGACTTTC
TRBV19	TRBJ1-5	NA	NA	CASSIDPIQPQHF	TGTGCCAGTAGTATAGACCCAATTCAGCCCCAGCATTTT
TRBV27	TRBJ2-7	once	TRBD2	CASSSLTSGISDEQYF	TGTGCCAGCAGTTCCCTGACTAGCGGGATAAGCGACGAGCAGTACTTC
TRBV11-2	TRBJ2-7	once	NA	CASSTTEGAGEQYF	TGTGCCAGCAGCACCACGGAGGGGGCGGGCGAGCAGTACTTC
TRBV4-3	TRBJ2-3	NA	NA	CASSHSGEGHSTDTQYF	TGCGCCAGCAGCCACTCCGGAGAAGGTCATAGCACAGATACGCAGTATTTT
TRBV15	TRBJ2-7	NA	NA	CATGTVGGFSYEQYF	TGTGCCACCGGAACCGTAGGAGGGTTCTCCTACGAGCAGTACTTC
TRBV4-3	TRBJ2-1	once	TRBD2	CASSPQRGWGYNEQFF	TGCGCCAGCAGCCCGCAGCGGGGGTGGGGTTACAATGAGCAGTTCTTC
TRBV28	TRBJ1-4	NA	TRBD1	CASSFFPTGVGEKLFF	TGTGCCAGCAGCTTCTTCCCGACAGGGGTCGGGGAAAAACTGTTTTTT
TRBV9	TRBJ2-7	NA	TRBD1	CASSPGTVSYEQYF	TGTGCCAGCAGCCCGGGGACAGTTTCCTACGAGCAGTACTTC
TRBV2	TRBJ2-2	NA	NA	CASSETEALYTGELFF	TGTGCCAGCAGTGAGACAGAGGCTCTTTACACCGGGGAGCTGTTTTTT
TRBV9	TRBJ2-3	NA	TRBD2	CASSTRTSGSDTQYF	TGTGCCAGCAGCACTCGGACTAGCGGTTCAGATACGCAGTATTTT
TRBV7-6	TRBJ2-1	NA	TRBD2	CASSSGGLELSNEQFF	TGTGCCAGCAGCTCGGGGGGACTAGAGTTGTCCAATGAGCAGTTCTTC
TRBV28	TRBJ2-2	NA	TRBD2	CASSKAGVPYANTGELFF	TGTGCCAGCAGTAAAGCGGGAGTCCCCTACGCGAACACCGGGGAGCTGTTTTTT
TRBV9	TRBJ1-1	NA	NA	CASSTPGATEAFF	TGTGCCAGCAGCACACCGGGGGCCACTGAAGCTTTCTTT
TRBV2	TRBJ2-7	NA	TRBD2	CASSPGLAYSYEQYF	TGTGCCAGCAGTCCGGGACTAGCGTACTCCTACGAGCAGTACTTC
TRBV27	TRBJ2-3	NA	NA	CASSLSVAGTDTQYF	TGTGCCAGCAGTTTATCAGTAGCGGGCACAGATACGCAGTATTTT
TRBV5-4	TRBJ2-3	NA	NA	CASSLQGYTDTQYF	TGTGCCAGCAGCCTCCAGGGGTACACAGATACGCAGTATTTT
TRBV6-5	TRBJ2-1	once	TRBD2	CASWQREDYNEQFF	TGTGCCTCCTGGCAGCGGGAGGACTACAATGAGCAGTTCTTC
TRBV13	TRBJ1-1	NA	NA	CASSPRTTNTEAFF	TGTGCCAGCAGCCCAAGGACAACGAACACTGAAGCTTTCTTT
TRBV11-2	TRBJ2-7	NA	TRBD1	CASSPPGQGPHEQYF	TGTGCCAGCAGTCCGCCGGGACAGGGACCCCACGAGCAGTACTTC
TRBV7-9	TRBJ2-1	once	NA	CASSLVGGEGSYNEQFF	TGTGCCAGCAGCTTAGTGGGGGGCGAGGGTTCCTACAATGAGCAGTTCTTC
TRBV7-9	TRBJ2-3	NA	TRBD2	CASSPRLAGSTDTQYF	TGTGCCAGCAGCCCCAGACTAGCGGGGAGCACAGATACGCAGTATTTT
TRBV4-1	TRBJ2-7	NA	TRBD1	CASSWGQGTYEQYF	TGCGCCAGCAGCTGGGGACAGGGAACCTACGAGCAGTACTTC
TRBV25-1	TRBJ2-7	NA	NA	CASSEVSSGEQYF	TGTGCCAGCAGTGAAGTCTCCTCGGGGGAGCAGTACTTC
TRBV6-5	TRBJ2-7	NA	TRBD2	CASSSGTSGKDEQYF	TGTGCCAGCAGTTCCGGGACTAGCGGGAAAGACGAGCAGTACTTC
TRBV5-1	TRBJ2-7	once	NA	CASSLAHTSSYEQYF	TGCGCCAGCAGCTTGGCGCATACTAGCAGCTACGAGCAGTACTTC
TRBV27	TRBJ2-7	NA	TRBD1	CASSFGTGISYEQYF	TGTGCCAGCAGTTTTGGGACAGGGATCTCCTACGAGCAGTACTTC
TRBV27	TRBJ1-1	NA	NA	CASSLRTTTEAFF	TGTGCCAGCAGTTTAAGGACCACCACTGAAGCTTTCTTT
TRBV19	TRBJ2-7	NA	TRBD1	CASSIGTGNEQYF	TGTGCCAGTAGTATAGGGACAGGGAACGAGCAGTACTTC
TRBV5-1	TRBJ2-3	NA	TRBD2	CASSLGTSGRGDTQYF	TGCGCCAGCAGCTTGGGGACTAGCGGGAGAGGAGATACGCAGTATTTT
TRBV27	TRBJ2-7	NA	TRBD2	CASSPSGLAISYEQYF	TGTGCCAGCAGTCCCTCGGGACTAGCGATTTCTTACGAGCAGTACTTC
TRBV6-6	TRBJ2-7	NA	NA	CATINGDNPFYEQYF	TGTGCCACCATAAACGGGGATAATCCCTTCTACGAGCAGTACTTC
TRBV19	TRBJ2-7	NA	NA	CASSIQGTYEQYF	TGTGCCAGTAGTATACAGGGAACCTACGAGCAGTACTTC
TRBV6-6	TRBJ1-4	NA	NA	CASTQGTNEKLFF	TGTGCCAGCACCCAGGGCACTAATGAAAAACTGTTTTTT
TRBV11-2	TRBJ1-1	NA	TRBD1	CASSLGFGGGRMNTEAFF	TGTGCCAGCAGCTTAGGGTTTGGAGGGGGCAGGATGAACACTGAAGCTTTCTTT
TRBV27	TRBJ2-1	NA	TRBD1	CATRHRGSSYNEQFF	TGTGCCACCAGACACAGGGGTAGCTCCTACAATGAGCAGTTCTTC
TRBV6-1	TRBJ1-2	NA	TRBD1	CASPDRNNYGYTF	TGTGCCAGCCCGGACAGGAATAACTATGGCTACACCTTC
TRBV19	TRBJ2-7	once	NA	CASSIVGSYDYEQYF	TGTGCCAGTAGTATAGTCGGCAGTTACGACTACGAGCAGTACTTC
TRBV10-3	TRBJ1-4	NA	NA	CAISESPSLGDEKLFF	TGTGCCATCAGTGAGTCTCCGAGCCTGGGGGATGAAAAACTGTTTTTT
TRBV27	TRBJ2-5	NA	NA	CASSLFGGQETQYF	TGTGCCAGCAGTTTATTCGGAGGTCAAGAGACCCAGTACTTC
TRBV5-4	TRBJ2-1	NA	TRBD2	CASRDRGLAGGYEQFF	TGTGCCAGCAGGGATAGAGGACTAGCGGGAGGTTATGAGCAGTTCTTC
TRBV10-2	TRBJ1-6	NA	NA	CASSELGLSYNSPLHF	TGCGCCAGCAGTGAGTTAGGGCTTTCCTATAATTCACCCCTCCACTTT
TRBV29-1	TRBJ2-1	NA	NA	CSVEGAGGIEQFF	TGCAGCGTTGAGGGAGCCGGGGGCATCGAGCAGTTCTTC
TRBV7-9	TRBJ2-3	NA	TRBD2	CASSSGTSGRWDTQYF	TGTGCCAGCAGCTCCGGGACTAGCGGGAGGTGGGATACGCAGTATTTT
TRBV27	TRBJ2-1	NA	NA	CASSLSAGEAYNEQFF	TGTGCCAGCAGTTTATCGGCCGGGGAGGCCTACAATGAGCAGTTCTTC
TRBV5-6	TRBJ2-7	NA	NA	CASSWAEGAYEQYF	TGTGCCAGCAGCTGGGCCGAGGGGGCCTACGAGCAGTACTTC
TRBV10-3	TRBJ2-7	NA	NA	CAISVGRDYEQYF	TGTGCCATCAGTGTGGGACGGGACTACGAGCAGTACTTC